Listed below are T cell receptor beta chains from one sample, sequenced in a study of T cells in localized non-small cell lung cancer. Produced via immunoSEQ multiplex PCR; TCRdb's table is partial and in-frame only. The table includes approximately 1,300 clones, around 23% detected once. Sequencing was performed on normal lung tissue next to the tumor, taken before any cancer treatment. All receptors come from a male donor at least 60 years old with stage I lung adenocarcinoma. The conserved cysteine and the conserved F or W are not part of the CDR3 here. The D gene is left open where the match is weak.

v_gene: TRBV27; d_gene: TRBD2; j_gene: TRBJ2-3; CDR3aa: ATGRGGSTDTQY
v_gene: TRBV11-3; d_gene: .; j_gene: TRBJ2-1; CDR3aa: ASSLRRLRSDEQF
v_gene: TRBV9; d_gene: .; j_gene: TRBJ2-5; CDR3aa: ASQGRGQETQY
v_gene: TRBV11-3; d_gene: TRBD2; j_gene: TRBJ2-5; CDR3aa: ASSSGGSTETQY
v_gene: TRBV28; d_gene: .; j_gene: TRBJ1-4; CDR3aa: ASSPSQPEGKLF
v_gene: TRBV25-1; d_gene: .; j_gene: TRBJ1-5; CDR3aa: ASSPGLSIQPQH
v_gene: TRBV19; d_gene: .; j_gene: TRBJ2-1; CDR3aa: ASSISGLPYNEQF
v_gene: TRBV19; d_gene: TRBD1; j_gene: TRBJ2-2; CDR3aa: ASRLGTGRPNTGELF
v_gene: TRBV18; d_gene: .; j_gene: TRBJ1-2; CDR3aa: ASSPRVAYGYT
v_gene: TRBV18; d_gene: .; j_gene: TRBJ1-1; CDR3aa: ASSLRQERGKTEAF
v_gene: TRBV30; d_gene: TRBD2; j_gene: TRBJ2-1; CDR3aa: AWNSPGLATMGNSYNEQF
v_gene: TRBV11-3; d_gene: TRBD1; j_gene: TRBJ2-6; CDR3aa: ASSFRDRGLSGANVLT
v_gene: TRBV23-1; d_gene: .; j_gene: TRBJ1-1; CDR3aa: ASSVNAEGRTEAF
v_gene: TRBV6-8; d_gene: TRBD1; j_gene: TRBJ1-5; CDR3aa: ASRDGQGRHQPQH
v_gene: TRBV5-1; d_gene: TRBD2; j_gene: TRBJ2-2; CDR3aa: ASSLTSGTGELF
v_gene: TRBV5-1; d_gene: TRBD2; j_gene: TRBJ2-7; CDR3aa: ASSPGASGRTISYEQY
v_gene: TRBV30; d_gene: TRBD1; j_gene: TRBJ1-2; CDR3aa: AWRKTGGLSYT
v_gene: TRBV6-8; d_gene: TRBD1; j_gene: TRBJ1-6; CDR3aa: ASSRTGDDSPLH
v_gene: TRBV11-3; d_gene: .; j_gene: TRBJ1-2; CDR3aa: ASSFAGAGDYGYT
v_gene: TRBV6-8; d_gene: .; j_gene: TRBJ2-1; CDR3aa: ASSYYREAYNEQF
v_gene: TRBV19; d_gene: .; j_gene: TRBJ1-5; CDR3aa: ASSIGTVRGQPQH
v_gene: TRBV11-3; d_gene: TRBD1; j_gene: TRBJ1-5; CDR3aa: ASSFRDRSLSNQPQH
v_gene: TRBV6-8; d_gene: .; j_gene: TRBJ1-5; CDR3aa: ASREGWGDREPQH
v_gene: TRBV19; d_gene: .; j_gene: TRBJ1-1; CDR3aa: ASSYGNTEAF
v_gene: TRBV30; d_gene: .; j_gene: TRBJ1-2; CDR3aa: AWSMSAGGRGYT
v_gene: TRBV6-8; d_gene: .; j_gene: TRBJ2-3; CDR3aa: ATVLGGGTDTQY
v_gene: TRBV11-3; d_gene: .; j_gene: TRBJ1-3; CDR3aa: ASTLGGAHSGNTIY
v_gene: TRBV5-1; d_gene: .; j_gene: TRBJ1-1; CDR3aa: ASSFSTVNTEAF
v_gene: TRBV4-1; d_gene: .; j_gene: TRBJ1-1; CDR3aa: ASSQDRENTEAF
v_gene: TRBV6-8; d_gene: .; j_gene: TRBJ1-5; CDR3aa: ASSYTGRHSNQPQH
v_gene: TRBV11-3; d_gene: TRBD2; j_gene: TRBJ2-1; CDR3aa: ASSLGLAGSDEQF
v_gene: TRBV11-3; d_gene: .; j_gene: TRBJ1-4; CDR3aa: ASRAGSRNEKLF
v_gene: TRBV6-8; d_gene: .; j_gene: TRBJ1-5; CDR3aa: ASSYGREGQPQH
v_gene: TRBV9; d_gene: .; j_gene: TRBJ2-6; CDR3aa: ASSVGGAGANVLT
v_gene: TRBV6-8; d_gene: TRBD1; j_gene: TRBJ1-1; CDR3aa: ASTDPPGQRNTEAF
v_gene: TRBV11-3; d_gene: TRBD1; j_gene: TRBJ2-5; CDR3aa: ASSQGAVVETQY
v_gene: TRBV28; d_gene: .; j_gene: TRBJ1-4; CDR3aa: ASSWVVGEKLF
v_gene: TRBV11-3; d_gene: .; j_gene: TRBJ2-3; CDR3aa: ASSFLGGLSSTDTQY
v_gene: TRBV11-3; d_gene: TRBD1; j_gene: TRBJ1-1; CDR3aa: ASSHFRQGLGPEAF
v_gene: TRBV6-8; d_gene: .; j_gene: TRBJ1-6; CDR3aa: ASSFQGQSSPLH
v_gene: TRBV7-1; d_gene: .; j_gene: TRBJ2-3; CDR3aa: ASSSGTHATDTQY
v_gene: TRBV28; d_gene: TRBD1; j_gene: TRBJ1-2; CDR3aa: ASRPPGTGGLGYT
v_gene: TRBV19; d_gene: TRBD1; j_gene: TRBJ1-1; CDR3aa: ASRKGQTNVEAF
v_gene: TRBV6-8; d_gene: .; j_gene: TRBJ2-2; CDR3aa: ASSYQIYTGELF
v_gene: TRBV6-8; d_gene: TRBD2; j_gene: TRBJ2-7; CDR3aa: ASSFRTGGSYEQY
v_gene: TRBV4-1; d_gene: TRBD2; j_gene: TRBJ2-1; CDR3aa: ASSQYGGLTPHNEQF
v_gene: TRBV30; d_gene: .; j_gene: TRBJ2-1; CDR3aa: AWSPSPAPEQF
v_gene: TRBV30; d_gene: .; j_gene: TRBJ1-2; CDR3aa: AWTSRYGYT
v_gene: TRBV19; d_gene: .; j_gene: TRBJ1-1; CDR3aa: ASSMVGNTEAF
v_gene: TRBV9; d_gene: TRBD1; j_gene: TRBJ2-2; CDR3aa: ASSDRGQTTGELF
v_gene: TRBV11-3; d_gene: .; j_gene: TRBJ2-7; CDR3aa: ASSLTRAGVYEQY
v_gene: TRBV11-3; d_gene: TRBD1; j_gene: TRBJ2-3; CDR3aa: ASSLEGTVTDTQY
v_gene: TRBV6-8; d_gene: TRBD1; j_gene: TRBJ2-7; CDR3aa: ASRPGQDYEQY
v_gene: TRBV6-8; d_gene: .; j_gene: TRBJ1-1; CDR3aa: ASRTGSTEAF
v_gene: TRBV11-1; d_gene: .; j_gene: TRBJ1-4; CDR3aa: ASSLDPGRGPEKLF
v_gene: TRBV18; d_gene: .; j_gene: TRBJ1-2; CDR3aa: ASSPGTGNYGYT